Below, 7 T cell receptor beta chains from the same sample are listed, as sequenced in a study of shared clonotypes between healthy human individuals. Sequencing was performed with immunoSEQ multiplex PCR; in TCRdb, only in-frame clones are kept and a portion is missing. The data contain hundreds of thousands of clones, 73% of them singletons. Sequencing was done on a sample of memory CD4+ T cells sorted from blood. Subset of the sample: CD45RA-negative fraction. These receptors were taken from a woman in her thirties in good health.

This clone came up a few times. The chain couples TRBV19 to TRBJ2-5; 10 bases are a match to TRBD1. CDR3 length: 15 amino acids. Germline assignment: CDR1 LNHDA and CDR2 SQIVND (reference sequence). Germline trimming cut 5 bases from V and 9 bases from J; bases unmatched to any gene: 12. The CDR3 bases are TGTGCCAGTAGTCCCCGGGACAGGGGTGTTAGGGCCCAGTACTTC. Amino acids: CASSPRDRGVRAQYF.

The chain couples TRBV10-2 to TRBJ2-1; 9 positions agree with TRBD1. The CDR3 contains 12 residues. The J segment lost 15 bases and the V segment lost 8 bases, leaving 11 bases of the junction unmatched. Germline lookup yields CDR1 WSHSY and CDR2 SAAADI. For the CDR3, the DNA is TGCGCCAGCGGAGGGACAGGGTTGGTTCCGTTCTTC. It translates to CASGGTGLVPFF.

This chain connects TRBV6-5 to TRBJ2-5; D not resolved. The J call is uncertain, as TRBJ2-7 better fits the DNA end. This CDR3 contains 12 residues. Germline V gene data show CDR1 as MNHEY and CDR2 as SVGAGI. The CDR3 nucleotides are TGTGCCAGCACGGCACCGACCTACGAGCAGTACTTC. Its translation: CASTAPTYEQYF.

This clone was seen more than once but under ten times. CDR3 sequence: CASSQIPRGASYEQYF. The CDR3 coding sequence is TGCGCCAGCAGCCAGATCCCCCGGGGAGCTTCCTACGAGCAGTACTTC. This sequence joins TRBV4-1 and TRBJ2-7, with a possible D match to TRBD2 (5 bases). The CDR3 contains 16 residues. CDR1 is MGHRA, CDR2 YSYEKL, per germline. The V end lost 3 bases, the J end lost 1 base, and 16 bases lay between the germline ends.

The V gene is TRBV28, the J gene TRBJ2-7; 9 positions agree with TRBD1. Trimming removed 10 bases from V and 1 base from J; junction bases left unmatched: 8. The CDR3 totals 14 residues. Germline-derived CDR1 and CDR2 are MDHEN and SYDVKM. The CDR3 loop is CATEDRGVSYEQYF. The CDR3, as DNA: TGTGCCACCGAGGACAGGGGAGTTTCCTACGAGCAGTACTTC.

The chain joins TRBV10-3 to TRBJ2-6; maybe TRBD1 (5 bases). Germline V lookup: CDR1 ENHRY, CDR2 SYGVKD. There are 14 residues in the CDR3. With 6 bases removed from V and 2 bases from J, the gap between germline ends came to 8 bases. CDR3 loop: CAIRDSAGANVLTF. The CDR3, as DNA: TGTGCCATCAGAGACAGCGCTGGGGCCAACGTCCTGACTTTC.

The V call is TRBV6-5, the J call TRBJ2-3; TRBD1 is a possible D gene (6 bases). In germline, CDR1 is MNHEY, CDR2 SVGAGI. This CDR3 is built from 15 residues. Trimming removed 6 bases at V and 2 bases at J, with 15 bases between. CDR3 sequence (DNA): TGTGCCAGCAGGCCTCACAGGGTAGACACAGATACGCAGTATTTT. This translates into CASRPHRVDTDTQYF.